This T cell receptor (beta chain) was profiled in a study of blood T cell repertoires in COVID-19 (dated by TCRdb to the early 2020s). For context, the study as a whole: Samples covering the acute and convalescent phases of COVID-19 were provided by collaborators in the United States, Italy and Spain. The dataset comprised deeply sampled blood TCRbeta repertoires from subjects exposed to, actively infected with, or recovered from COVID-19. Nearly every sample came with metadata listing a de-identified subject ID, COVID-19 status, age in years and sex. The samples were drawn from two sources: the first 160 participants of the ongoing ImmuneRACE study, and 1,254 subjects contributed by 6 global collaborators. The material from the prospective study consisted of cDNA or gDNA derived from T cells, B-cell-depleted T cells, or PBMCs. Where available, HLA class I and class II types were obtained from metadata supplied by the sample provider rather than from assay-based typing. The repertoires were released in a freely available public database intended as a resource for research on the immune response to SARS-CoV-2.

On this clone itself: Its antigen is unknown. No per-base quality is available; no much larger clone lies one base away.

Broader findings and caveats from the paper: How much clinical and demographic metadata was included differed by source and by participant, and the metadata was provided uncurated.

V drops 3 bases and J drops 7 bases, leaving 10 bases in between. The CDR3 numbers 14 residues from cysteine through phenylalanine. Just CDR3 DNA is preserved here, 42 bases in frame from base 1. Based on the germline V gene, the CDR1 and CDR2 sequences are MNHNS and SASEGT. TCRbeta CDR3 regions were amplified from genomic DNA using the immunoSEQ Assay, a bias-controlled multiplex PCR. Per the authors' processing: The number of nucleated cells in each sample was estimated from the amplification of reference gene primers within the assay. To quantify the absolute abundance of each unique TCRbeta CDR3 rearrangement, sequence reads were collapsed and filtered. Productive Simpson clonality was computed per sample as the square root of Simpson's diversity index over productive rearrangements. TCRdb re-hosts the immuneACCESS table, in-frame sequences only. Its copies lack some clones; in the studies checked, an unresolved V gene accounts for under half of them, and the cause for the rest is not known. V and J calls and clone size are as listed in that table; D and trimming were resolved from the DNA. Across this sample there are approximately 200,000 clones, with roughly four fifths seen only once. The ten top clones hold approximately 7.4% of the sample.

Whole blood was collected in K2EDTA tubes by collaborating institutions according to the institutions' own protocols. For TCRbeta analysis, collaborator samples were shipped as frozen whole blood, as isolated PBMCs, or as DNA extracted from either sample type. This clonotype was sampled from a woman aged 50 to 65 with acute or convalescent COVID-19. Recombination joined TRBV6-1 with TRBJ1-6; TRBD1 could be the D gene, as 5 bases match. The sample taken for sequencing was peripheral blood. This receptor has the CDR3 CASSDRVNNSPLHF. In nucleotide form, the sequence is TGTGCCAGCAGTGACAGGGTTAACAATTCACCCCTCCACTTT.